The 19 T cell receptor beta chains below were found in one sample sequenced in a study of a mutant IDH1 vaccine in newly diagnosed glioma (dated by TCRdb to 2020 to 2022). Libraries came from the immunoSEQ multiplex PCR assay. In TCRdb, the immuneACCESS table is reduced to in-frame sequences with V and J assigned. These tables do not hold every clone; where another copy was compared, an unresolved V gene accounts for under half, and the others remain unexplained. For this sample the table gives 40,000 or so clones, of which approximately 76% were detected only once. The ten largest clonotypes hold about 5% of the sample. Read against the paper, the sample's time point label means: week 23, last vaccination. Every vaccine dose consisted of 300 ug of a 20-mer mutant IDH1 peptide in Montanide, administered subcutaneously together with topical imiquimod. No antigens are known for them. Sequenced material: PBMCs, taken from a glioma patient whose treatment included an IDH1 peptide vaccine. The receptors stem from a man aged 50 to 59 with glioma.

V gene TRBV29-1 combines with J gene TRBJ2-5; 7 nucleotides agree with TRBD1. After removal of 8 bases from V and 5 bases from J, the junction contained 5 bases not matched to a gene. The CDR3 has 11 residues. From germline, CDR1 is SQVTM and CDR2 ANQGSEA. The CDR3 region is CSITGAETQYF. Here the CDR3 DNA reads TGCAGCATCACAGGGGCCGAGACCCAGTACTTC.

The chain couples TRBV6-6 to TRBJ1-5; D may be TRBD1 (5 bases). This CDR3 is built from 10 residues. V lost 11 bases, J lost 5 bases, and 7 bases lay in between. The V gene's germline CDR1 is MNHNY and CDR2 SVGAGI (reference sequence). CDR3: CAGGDQPQHF. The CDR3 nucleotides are TGTGCCGGGGGAGATCAGCCCCAGCATTTT.

CDR3 amino acids: CASRGQGFETQYF. In DNA form, the CDR3 reads TGTGCCAGTAGGGGACAGGGCTTCGAGACCCAGTACTTC. This rearrangement joins TRBV19 to TRBJ2-5; 9 bases match TRBD1. The CDR3 contains 13 residues. CDR1 and CDR2 from the germline V gene are LNHDA and SQIVND (reference sequence). The junction had 4 bases not matched to a gene; V was cut back by 6 bases and J by 5 bases.

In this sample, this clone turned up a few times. This CDR3 is CASSLQATNEQFF. DNA of the CDR3: TGTGCCAGCAGCTTACAAGCGACGAATGAGCAGTTCTTC. This rearrangement joins TRBV7-9 to TRBJ2-1; no clear D gene. V was cut by 2 bases and J by 7 bases, with 9 bases left in between. This CDR3 comprises 13 residues. Germline V gene lookup returns CDR1 SEHNR and CDR2 FQNEAQ (reference sequence).

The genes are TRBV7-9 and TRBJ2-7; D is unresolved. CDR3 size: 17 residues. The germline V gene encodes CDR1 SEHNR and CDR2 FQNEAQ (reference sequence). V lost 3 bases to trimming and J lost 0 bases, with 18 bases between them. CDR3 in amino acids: CASSFPDSQTFSYEQYF. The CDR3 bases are TGTGCCAGCAGCTTCCCGGATAGTCAGACATTCTCCTACGAGCAGTACTTC.

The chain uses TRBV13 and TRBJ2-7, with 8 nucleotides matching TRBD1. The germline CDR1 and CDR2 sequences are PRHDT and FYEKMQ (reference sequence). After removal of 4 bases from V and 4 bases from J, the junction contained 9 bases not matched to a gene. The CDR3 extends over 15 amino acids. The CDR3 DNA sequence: TGTGCCAGCAGCTCTTCTCGACAGGGGTCATACGAGCAGTACTTC. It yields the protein CASSSSRQGSYEQYF.

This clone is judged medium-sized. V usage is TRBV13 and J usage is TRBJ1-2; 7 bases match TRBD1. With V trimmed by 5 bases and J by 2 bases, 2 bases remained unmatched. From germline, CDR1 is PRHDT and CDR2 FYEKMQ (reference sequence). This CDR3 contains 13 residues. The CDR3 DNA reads TGTGCCAGCAGCCAGGGACAGAACTATGGCTACACCTTC. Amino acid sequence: CASSQGQNYGYTF.

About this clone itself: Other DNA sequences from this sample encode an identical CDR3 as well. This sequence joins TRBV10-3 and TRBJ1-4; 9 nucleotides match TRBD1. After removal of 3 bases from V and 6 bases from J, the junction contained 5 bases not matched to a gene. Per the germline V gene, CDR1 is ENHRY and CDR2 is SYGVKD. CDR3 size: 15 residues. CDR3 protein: CAISDPGQGDEKLFF. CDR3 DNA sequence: TGTGCCATCAGTGACCCGGGACAGGGCGATGAAAAACTGTTTTTT.

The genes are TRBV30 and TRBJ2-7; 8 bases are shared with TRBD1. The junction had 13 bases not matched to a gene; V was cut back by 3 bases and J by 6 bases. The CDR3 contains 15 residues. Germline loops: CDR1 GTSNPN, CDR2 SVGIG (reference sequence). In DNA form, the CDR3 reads TGTGCCTGGAGCCCCGGGACAGGTGGAAACCCCGAGCAGTACTTC. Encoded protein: CAWSPGTGGNPEQYF.

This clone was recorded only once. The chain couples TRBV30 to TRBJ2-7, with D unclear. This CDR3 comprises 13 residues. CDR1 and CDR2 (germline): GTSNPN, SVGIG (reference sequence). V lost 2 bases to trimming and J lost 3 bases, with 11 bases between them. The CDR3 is CAWSSGFDYEQYF. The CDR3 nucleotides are TGTGCCTGGAGTTCTGGGTTTGACTACGAGCAGTACTTC.

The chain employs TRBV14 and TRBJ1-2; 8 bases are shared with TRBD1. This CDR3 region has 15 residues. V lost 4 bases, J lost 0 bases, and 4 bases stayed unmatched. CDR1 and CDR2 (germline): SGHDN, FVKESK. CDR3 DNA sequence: TGTGCCAGCAGCCCACCGGGACAGGCTAACTATGGCTACACCTTC. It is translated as CASSPPGQANYGYTF.

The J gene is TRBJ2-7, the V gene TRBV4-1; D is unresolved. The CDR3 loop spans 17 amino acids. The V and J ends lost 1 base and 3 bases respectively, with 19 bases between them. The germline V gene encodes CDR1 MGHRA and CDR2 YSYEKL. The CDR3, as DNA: TGCGCCAGCAGCCAAGGATTCCGGGTCCCTCCCCTCTACGAGCAGTACTTC. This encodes CASSQGFRVPPLYEQYF.

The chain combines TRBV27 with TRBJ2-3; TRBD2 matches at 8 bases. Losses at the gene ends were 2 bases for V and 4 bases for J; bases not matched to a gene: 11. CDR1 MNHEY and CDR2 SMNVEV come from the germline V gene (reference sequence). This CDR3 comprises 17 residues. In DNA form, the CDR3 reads TGTGCCAGCAGTTTAAGCGGGGGTGGTATACGATCAGATACGCAGTATTTT. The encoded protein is CASSLSGGGIRSDTQYF.

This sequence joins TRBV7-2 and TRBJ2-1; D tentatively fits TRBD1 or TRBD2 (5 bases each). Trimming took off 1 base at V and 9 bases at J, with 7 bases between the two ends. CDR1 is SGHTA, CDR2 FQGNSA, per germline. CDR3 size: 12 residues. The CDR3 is CASSLEGTEQFF. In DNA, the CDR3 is TGTGCCAGCAGCTTAGAGGGGACTGAGCAGTTCTTC. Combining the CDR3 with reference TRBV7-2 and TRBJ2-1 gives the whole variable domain GAGVSQSPSNKVTEKGKDVELRCDPISGHTALYWYRQSLGQGLEFLIYFQGNSAPDKSGLPSDRFSAERTGGSVSTLTIQRTQQEDSAVYLCASSLEGTEQFFGPGTRLTVL.

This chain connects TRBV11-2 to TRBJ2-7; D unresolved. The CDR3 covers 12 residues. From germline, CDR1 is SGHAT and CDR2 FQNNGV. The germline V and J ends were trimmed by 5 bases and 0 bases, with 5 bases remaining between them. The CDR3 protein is CASSQSSYEQYF. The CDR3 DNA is TGTGCCAGCAGCCAGAGCTCCTACGAGCAGTACTTC. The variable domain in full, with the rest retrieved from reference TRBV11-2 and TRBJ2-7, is EAGVAQSPRYKIIEKRQSVAFWCNPISGHATLYWYQQILGQGPKLLIQFQNNGVVDDSQLPKDRFSAERLKGVDSTLKIQPAKLEDSAVYLCASSQSSYEQYFGPGTRLTVT.

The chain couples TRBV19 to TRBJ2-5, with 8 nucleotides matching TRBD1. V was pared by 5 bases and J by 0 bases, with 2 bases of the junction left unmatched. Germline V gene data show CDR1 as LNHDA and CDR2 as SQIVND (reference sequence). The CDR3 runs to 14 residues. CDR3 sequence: CASSVQGDQETQYF. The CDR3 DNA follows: TGTGCCAGTAGTGTACAGGGGGACCAAGAGACCCAGTACTTC.

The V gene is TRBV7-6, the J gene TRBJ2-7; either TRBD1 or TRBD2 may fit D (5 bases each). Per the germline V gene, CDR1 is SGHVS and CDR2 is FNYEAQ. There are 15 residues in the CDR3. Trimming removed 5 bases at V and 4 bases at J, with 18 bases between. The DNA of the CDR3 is TGTGCCAGCAGCCCCGGGACGGGTAAATGGTACGAGCAGTACTTC. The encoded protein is CASSPGTGKWYEQYF.

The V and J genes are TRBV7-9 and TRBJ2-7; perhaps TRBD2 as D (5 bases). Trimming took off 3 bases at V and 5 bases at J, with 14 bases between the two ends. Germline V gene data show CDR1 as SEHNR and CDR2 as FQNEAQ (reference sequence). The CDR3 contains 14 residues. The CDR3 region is CASSLSGQRDEQYF. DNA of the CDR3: TGTGCCAGCAGCTTGTCAGGTCAGAGGGACGAGCAGTACTTC.

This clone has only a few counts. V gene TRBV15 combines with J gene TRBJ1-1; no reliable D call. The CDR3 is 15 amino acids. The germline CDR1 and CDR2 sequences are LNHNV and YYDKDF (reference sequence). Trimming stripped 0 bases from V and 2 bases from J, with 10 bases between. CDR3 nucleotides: TGTGCCACCAGCAGAGATGGCAGTTTTAACACTGAAGCTTTCTTT. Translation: CATSRDGSFNTEAFF. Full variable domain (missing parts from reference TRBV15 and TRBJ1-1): DAMVIQNPRYQVTQFGKPVTLSCSQTLNHNVMYWYQQKSSQAPKLLFHYYDKDFNNEADTPDNFQSRRPNTSFCFLDIRSPGLGDTAMYLCATSRDGSFNTEAFFGQGTRLTVV.